These T cell receptor beta chains were read from a single sample in a study of blood T cell repertoires in COVID-19. Produced via immunoSEQ multiplex PCR; TCRdb's table is partial and in-frame only. The sample lists over 150,000 clones; 70% to 90% were seen once. Sequences were obtained from peripheral blood. The source of these receptors is an elderly woman with COVID-19, enrolled during active disease. CDR3s include the opening cysteine and the closing phenylalanine or tryptophan.

V gene	J gene	CDR3 protein
TRBV6-1	TRBJ1-4	CASSELKGSVEKLFF
TRBV7-6	TRBJ2-2	CASSLAGLGDTNTGELFF
TRBV28	TRBJ1-3	CASSLLVQVSGNTIYF
TRBV27	TRBJ2-7	CASSLGTGEQYF
TRBV5-5	TRBJ2-7	CASSFDLAATYEQYF
TRBV5-5	TRBJ2-3	CASSLGAGGTDTQYF
TRBV6-2/TRBV6-3	TRBJ2-2	CASSLHGLAMNTGELFF
TRBV2	TRBJ2-3	CASSGQGNVPDTQYF
TRBV5-8	TRBJ1-3	CASSWGDSGNTIYF
TRBV2	TRBJ2-3	CASKAGGPLSTDTQYF
TRBV19	TRBJ1-1	CASSTPLRTGEAFF
TRBV7-3	TRBJ2-3	CASSLGLADTQYF
TRBV4-3	TRBJ2-4	CASSQDTRALQYF
TRBV9	TRBJ2-2	CASSVEGGTGELFF
TRBV6-6	TRBJ1-5	CASNAGINQPQHF
TRBV7-2	TRBJ1-2	CASSPRQVFDGYTF
TRBV6-2/TRBV6-3	TRBJ2-1	CASSGAYSGVGNEQFF
TRBV29-1	TRBJ2-2	CSVQATINTGELFF
TRBV27	TRBJ1-1	CASSLVRLGTGGNTEAFF
TRBV5-1	TRBJ1-4	CASGARPGVNEKLFF
TRBV4-2	TRBJ1-5	CASSPLTGKNQPQHF
TRBV2	TRBJ2-2	CASGGGPGPGTGELFF
TRBV6-5	TRBJ2-7	CASTPSGSYEQYF
TRBV14	TRBJ2-5	CASSLRELTETQYF
TRBV7-9	TRBJ2-3	CASSEGLALFTDTQYF
TRBV6-1	TRBJ1-1	CASVIDRANTEAFF
TRBV4-1	TRBJ1-5	CASSPRPPRGELSNQPQHF
TRBV7-9	TRBJ1-5	CASSAGQGDQPQHF
TRBV11-3	TRBJ2-5	CASSLDSAGREGPAQETQYF
TRBV28	TRBJ1-2	CASSLPGFGYGYTF
TRBV28	TRBJ2-7	CASGAPGQGLTAEQYF
TRBV28	TRBJ1-5	CASSLLRRGIQPQHF
TRBV5-4	TRBJ1-2	CASSLTTGLNYGYTF
TRBV21-1	TRBJ2-1	CASSKARGLAGNEQFF
TRBV4-3	TRBJ1-2	CASSEGHWNYGYTF